A single sample is the source of the 29 T cell receptor beta chains below, sequenced in a study of T cells after posttransplantation cyclophosphamide. Libraries were prepared by immunoSEQ multiplex PCR; TCRdb keeps only in-frame clonotypes and omits some of them. Singletons are absent from the sample, which has 36,000 or so clones. The sample comprised PBMCs. The receptors were sampled from a girl under 18 in good health, CMV-negative, and a related stem cell transplant donor.

This clone was seen a handful of times. The chain recombines TRBV7-2 with TRBJ2-5; a possible D gene is TRBD2 (5 bases). The J call is uncertain, as TRBJ2-7 better fits the DNA end. The CDR3 runs to 13 residues. The germline gives CDR1 SGHTA, CDR2 FQGNSA. The CDR3 region has the DNA TGTGCCAGCAGCCGAAATCGGGACTACGAGCAGTACTTC. Encoded protein: CASSRNRDYEQYF.

There are a few counts of this clone. The chain couples TRBV7-2 to TRBJ2-3; 9 bases agree with TRBD2. Germline CDR1 SGHTA, CDR2 FQGNSA. J gave up 2 bases and V 2 bases, and 5 bases lay outside the gene matches. The CDR3 spans 16 residues. This chain's CDR3 is CASSLTLAGYTDTQYF. As DNA, the CDR3 is TGTGCCAGCAGCTTAACGCTAGCGGGGTACACAGATACGCAGTATTTT.

This clone has a count of ten or more. This chain links TRBV6-1 with TRBJ2-7, with D possibly TRBD1 on 5 matching bases. Trimming shortened V by 6 bases and J by 2 bases, and 14 bases separated the two germline ends. CDR3 length: 14 residues. Germline CDR1 and CDR2: MNHNS and SASEGT. The CDR3 nucleotides read TGTGCCAGCAGCGCTTCCACAGGAACCTACGAGCAGTACTTC. Protein: CASSASTGTYEQYF.

The chain links TRBV2 to TRBJ1-4; D not certain. This CDR3 comprises 13 residues. Germline V gene data show CDR1 as SNHLY and CDR2 as FYNNEI. The V and J ends lost 9 bases and 5 bases respectively, with 13 bases between them. The CDR3 sequence is CASLENSNEKLFF. DNA for the CDR3: TGTGCCAGTCTGGAGAATTCGAATGAAAAACTGTTTTTT. Supplemented by reference TRBV2 and TRBJ1-4, the full variable domain reads EPEVTQTPSHQVTQMGQEVILRCVPISNHLYFYWYRQILGQKVEFLVSFYNNEISEKSEIFDDQFSVERPDGSNFTLKIRSTKLEDSAMYFCASLENSNEKLFFGSGTQLSVL.

This clone was found a few times. V usage is TRBV9 and J usage is TRBJ1-1; 8 bases are shared with TRBD1. Trimming took 0 bases from V and 5 from J; bases not matched to a gene: 6. Germline CDR1 SGDLS, CDR2 YYNGEE. The CDR3 totals 15 residues. This CDR3 is CASSVEGQGFTEAFF. DNA of the CDR3: TGTGCCAGCAGCGTAGAAGGACAGGGTTTTACTGAAGCTTTCTTT.

Ten or more counts support this clone. This chain joins TRBV27 and TRBJ1-5; 7 bases match TRBD1. V was clipped by 6 bases and J by 0 bases; unmatched bases: 11. Germline CDR1 reads MNHEY; CDR2 reads SMNVEV (reference sequence). The CDR3 totals 17 residues. For the CDR3, the DNA is TGTGCCAGCAGCCCCGCAAGGAACAGGGGTAGCAATCAGCCCCAGCATTTT. This gives the protein CASSPARNRGSNQPQHF.

The chain has TRBV9 and TRBJ2-3; 8 bases line up with TRBD2. This CDR3 is 16 amino acids long. The germline V gene encodes CDR1 SGDLS and CDR2 YYNGEE. V trimming: 4 bases; J trimming: 0 bases; junction bases outside the gene matches: 7. CDR3 residues: CASSPTSGTSTDTQYF. The CDR3 DNA follows: TGTGCCAGCAGCCCAACTAGCGGCACTAGCACAGATACGCAGTATTTT. The entire variable domain, with the rest obtained from reference TRBV9 and TRBJ2-3, is as follows: DSGVTQTPKHLITATGQRVTLRCSPRSGDLSVYWYQQSLDQGLQFLIQYYNGEERAKGNILERFSAQQFPDLHSELNLSSLELGDSALYFCASSPTSGTSTDTQYFGPGTRLTVL.

This clone was counted ten times or more. The rearrangement links TRBV7-9 to TRBJ2-1; D gene unclear. The germline V and J ends were trimmed by 1 base and 9 bases, with 10 bases remaining between them. CDR3 size: 13 residues. The germline V gene encodes CDR1 SEHNR and CDR2 FQNEAQ (reference sequence). CDR3 DNA: TGTGCCAGCAGCTTAGGTATCGCAGGTGAGCAGTTCTTC. Its translation: CASSLGIAGEQFF.

This clone appeared a few times. The V gene is TRBV27, the J gene TRBJ2-7; D is possibly TRBD2 (7 bases). The CDR3 sequence is 15 residues long. Trimming shortened V by 5 bases and J by 4 bases, and 18 bases separated the two germline ends. Germline V CDR1 and CDR2: MNHEY, SMNVEV (reference sequence). The CDR3 spells CASSARGAGAYEQYF. The CDR3 DNA is TGTGCCAGCAGTGCGCGAGGGGCGGGGGCTTACGAGCAGTACTTC.

Only a few counts were recorded for this clone. The V gene is TRBV15, the J gene TRBJ1-1; TRBD1 agrees at 8 bases. The CDR3 runs to 15 residues. The germline gives CDR1 LNHNV, CDR2 YYDKDF (reference sequence). V lost 5 bases, J lost 1 base, and 6 bases stayed unmatched. The DNA for the CDR3 is TGTGCCACCAGCTCCCGGACAGGGCGGAACACTGAAGCTTTCTTT. Residues: CATSSRTGRNTEAFF. Full variable domain (outside the CDR3, taken from reference TRBV15 and TRBJ1-1): DAMVIQNPRYQVTQFGKPVTLSCSQTLNHNVMYWYQQKSSQAPKLLFHYYDKDFNNEADTPDNFQSRRPNTSFCFLDIRSPGLGDTAMYLCATSSRTGRNTEAFFGQGTRLTVV.

J is TRBJ2-3 and V is TRBV9; D uncertain. With 2 bases removed from V and 0 bases from J, the gap between germline ends came to 10 bases. This CDR3 has 15 amino acids. CDR1 is SGDLS, CDR2 YYNGEE, per germline. The CDR3 here is CASSVSPGSTDTQYF. As DNA, the CDR3 is TGTGCCAGCAGCGTCTCCCCCGGGAGCACAGATACGCAGTATTTT.

This clone was seen a few times. This chain links TRBV11-2 with TRBJ2-7, with 10 bases matching TRBD1. The ends lost 1 base at V and 2 bases at J; junction bases unmatched: 2. This CDR3 has 15 amino acids. Germline values: CDR1 SGHAT, CDR2 FQNNGV. CDR3 sequence reads: CASSLGTGGTYEQYF. The DNA for the CDR3 is TGTGCCAGCAGCTTAGGGACAGGGGGAACCTACGAGCAGTACTTC.

This clone was counted only a few times. The identical CDR3 is also encoded by other nucleotide sequences in the sample. V is TRBV7-3 and J is TRBJ2-3; D is unclear. V was trimmed by 0 bases and J by 2 bases, leaving 9 bases between them. CDR1 and CDR2 from the germline V gene are SGHTA and FQGTGA. The CDR3 consists of 15 residues. The CDR3 here is CASSLTSTNTDTQYF. In DNA, the CDR3 is TGTGCCAGCAGCTTAACTAGCACTAACACAGATACGCAGTATTTT.

This clone was detected only a few times. V is TRBV21-1 and J is TRBJ1-2; the DNA was not compared with TRBD1, the D call given in the table. TRBV21-1 has pseudogene status. The CDR3 runs 16 residues. For the CDR3, the DNA is TGTGCCAGCAGCAAAGTCCGGGACACGGCTAACTATGGCTACACCTTC. Protein sequence: CASSKVRDTANYGYTF.

Only a few counts were recorded for this clone. The V and J genes are TRBV7-6 and TRBJ2-7, with TRBD2 matching over 11 bases. There are 18 residues in the CDR3. Trimming removed 1 base from V and 6 bases from J; junction bases left unmatched: 14. The germline V gene has CDR1 SGHVS and CDR2 FNYEAQ. Written as DNA, the CDR3 is TGTGCCAGCAGCTTAGTAGGTAGCGGGAGGGCCTTTAGCGGCGAGCAGTACTTC. Encoded protein: CASSLVGSGRAFSGEQYF.

This chain uses TRBV7-9 with TRBJ2-7; a possible D gene is TRBD1 (5 bases). Germline loops: CDR1 SEHNR, CDR2 FQNEAQ (reference sequence). Trimming cost V 2 bases and J 3 bases, with 11 bases left between them. The CDR3 covers 14 residues. CDR3 loop: CASSLTGDNYEQYF. The CDR3 DNA reads TGTGCCAGCAGCTTAACAGGAGACAACTACGAGCAGTACTTC.

This clone has only a few counts. The chain couples TRBV4-2 to TRBJ2-7; D is possibly TRBD1 (6 bases). V lost 0 bases and J lost 6, with 15 bases in between. This CDR3 is 15 amino acids long. The germline V gene has CDR1 LGHNA and CDR2 YNFKEQ. DNA of the CDR3: TGTGCCAGCAGCCAAGATCGACAGGCCTCGCGCGAGCAGTACTTC. Protein product: CASSQDRQASREQYF.

There are many counts of this clone. Written as DNA, the CDR3 is TGTGCCAGCAGCTCCAGGGGAGTAGGCTACGAGCAGTACTTC. Its protein product is CASSSRGVGYEQYF. V and J are TRBV5-8 and TRBJ2-7; TRBD1 might be the D (6 bases). The CDR3 spans 14 residues. Germline V gives CDR1 SGHTS, CDR2 YDEGEE. V dropped 3 bases and J dropped 3 bases, with 13 bases sitting between them.

This clone has at least ten counts. J is TRBJ2-5 and V is TRBV27; 8 bases are shared with TRBD2. V dropped 7 bases and J dropped 5; count of bases not matched to a gene: 15. Germline values: CDR1 MNHEY, CDR2 SMNVEV (reference sequence). The CDR3 runs to 16 residues. The CDR3 DNA reads TGTGCCAGCAAGGGGTTACAAGCGGGAGTTACGGAGACCCAGTACTTC. Protein sequence: CASKGLQAGVTETQYF.

In this sample, this clone turned up many times. The genes are TRBV2 and TRBJ2-3; D remains unclear. V lost 1 base, J lost 3 bases, and 11 bases lay in between. Germline CDR1 is SNHLY and CDR2 is FYNNEI. The CDR3 sequence is 15 residues long. The CDR3 sequence: CASSEGPYGTDTQYF. CDR3 bases: TGTGCCAGCAGTGAAGGCCCCTACGGGACAGATACGCAGTATTTT.

This clone came up many times. Different DNA sequences within this sample yield the same CDR3. The rearrangement links TRBV28 to TRBJ1-3, with no clear D. V lost 3 bases and J 0 bases, leaving 15 bases between the germline ends. This CDR3 contains 17 residues. Germline V CDR1 and CDR2: MDHEN, SYDVKM. CDR3 coding DNA: TGTGCCAGCAGTTTGGGGTACCCGGGGAGCTCTGGAAACACCATATATTTT. It codes for CASSLGYPGSSGNTIYF.

This clone was observed at least ten times. The chain combines TRBV2 with TRBJ1-1; TRBD1 aligns across 9 bases. In germline, CDR1 is SNHLY, CDR2 FYNNEI. This CDR3 is built from 15 residues. V lost 6 bases and J lost 3; bases outside the gene matches: 8. This CDR3 reads CASRNSGTGYTEAFF. The CDR3 DNA sequence: TGTGCCAGCAGAAATTCCGGGACAGGGTACACTGAAGCTTTCTTT.

This clone was detected many times. The chain employs TRBV18 and TRBJ1-4, with a possible D match to TRBD1 (6 bases). The V and J ends lost 3 bases and 3 bases respectively, with 11 bases between them. The CDR3 loop spans 15 amino acids. From germline, CDR1 is KGHSH and CDR2 LQKENI. Here the CDR3 reads CASSPVQGSNEKLFF. As DNA, the CDR3 is TGTGCCAGCTCACCCGTACAGGGATCTAATGAAAAACTGTTTTTT.

This clone was recorded many times. The rearrangement joins TRBV7-6 to TRBJ1-3, with 7 bases that match TRBD1. V was pared by 5 bases and J by 4 bases, with 8 bases of the junction left unmatched. Germline assignment: CDR1 SGHVS and CDR2 FNYEAQ. The CDR3 is made up of 15 amino acids. Here the CDR3 DNA reads TGTGCCAGCAGCCCGAGGGGGCAGGGGGGAAACACCATATATTTT. Its translation is CASSPRGQGGNTIYF. The full variable domain, rest sourced from reference TRBV7-6 and TRBJ1-3, is GAGVSQSPRYKVTKRGQDVALRCDPISGHVSLYWYRQALGQGPEFLTYFNYEAQQDKSGLPNDRFSAERPEGSISTLTIQRTEQRDSAMYRCASSPRGQGGNTIYFGEGSWLTVV.

This clone has ten or more counts. The CDR3 bases are TGTGCCAGCAGTCTAACAGCCTACGAGCAGTACTTC. Translated, it gives CASSLTAYEQYF. V and J are TRBV6-1 and TRBJ2-7, with unresolved D. V lost 5 bases, J lost 2 bases, and 7 bases lay in between. The CDR3 runs to 12 residues. CDR1 and CDR2 from the germline V gene are MNHNS and SASEGT.

With regard to this clone: At one end the junction does not follow the germline gene, possibly because of a read error. The chain carries TRBV6-1 and TRBJ1-5; D is unresolved. CDR1 MNHNS and CDR2 SASEGT come from the germline V gene. The CDR3 has 11 amino acids. CDR3 loop: CASRANRPQHF. CDR3 coding DNA: TGTGCCAGCAGGGCAAATCGGCCCCAGCATTTT.

This clone has ten or more counts. The genes are TRBV6-1 and TRBJ2-5; 10 bases align to TRBD2. The CDR3 sequence is 15 residues long. The V and J ends lost 9 bases and 5 bases, in that order; junction bases with no gene match: 12. From germline, CDR1 is MNHNS and CDR2 SASEGT. The DNA of the CDR3 is TGTGCCAGTCAAGAGGGGACTAGCGAGGCGGAGACCCAGTACTTC. It specifies CASQEGTSEAETQYF.

The genes are TRBV28 and TRBJ1-5; TRBD1 aligns across 10 bases. From germline, CDR1 is MDHEN and CDR2 SYDVKM. The V segment lost 7 bases and the J segment 3 bases; nucleotides outside the gene matches: 3. This CDR3 contains 14 residues. CDR3 region: CASTGQGNNQPQHF. DNA for the CDR3: TGTGCCAGCACGGGACAGGGGAACAATCAGCCCCAGCATTTT.

The V gene is TRBV18, the J gene TRBJ1-1; D ambiguous. CDR3 length: 14 amino acids. V lost 3 bases to trimming and J lost 5 bases, with 13 bases between them. Germline V lookup: CDR1 KGHSH, CDR2 LQKENI. The CDR3 nucleotides are TGTGCCAGCTCACCCTCGACGGGGAGAACTGAAGCTTTCTTT. This codes for CASSPSTGRTEAFF.